What follows are 27 T cell receptor beta chains derived from one specimen sequenced in a study of monozygotic twins with inflammatory bowel disease. TCRdb reanalyzed the 5' RACE reads, giving one entry per CDR3 protein sequence and no DNA. With around 230,000 distinct CDR3 sequences in the sample, the ten largest clones hold roughly 1.5%. The sample consisted of blood. These receptor sequences come from a human donor with ulcerative colitis or Crohn's disease, or a healthy co-twin of an affected twin (not recorded which).

V is TRBV12-3 or TRBV12-4 and J is TRBJ2-1; TCRdb names TRBD1, which stays unverified in the absence of DNA. The CDR3 extends over 13 amino acids. The CDR3 sequence: CASRPGDLNEQFF.

The CDR3 protein is CASGQQMNTEAFF. This chain links TRBV6-2 or TRBV6-3 with TRBJ1-1; TCRdb designates TRBD1, a call that cannot be tested without DNA. The V gene's germline CDR1 is MNHEY and CDR2 SVGEGT. CDR3 size: 13 residues.

The rearrangement links TRBV5-1 to TRBJ2-3; TCRdb's D call, TRBD1, is unchecked because there is no DNA. Germline loops: CDR1 SGHRS, CDR2 YFSETQ. The CDR3 contains 12 residues. CDR3 in amino acids: CASSLGGGLQYF.

The chain links TRBV10-2 to TRBJ2-7; no DNA is available, so the TRBD2 call from TCRdb remains unchecked. The CDR3 totals 14 residues. Germline CDR1 is WSHSY and CDR2 is SAAADI. The CDR3: CASSPGTGSIEQYF.

The chain links TRBV10-3 to TRBJ1-5. CDR1 and CDR2 (germline): ENHRY, SYGVKD. The CDR3 is 15 amino acids. Here the CDR3 reads CAISPDPGSNQPQHF.

The V call is TRBV19, the J call TRBJ1-2. There are 16 residues in the CDR3. Germline CDR1 reads LNHDA; CDR2 reads SQIVND (reference sequence). Here the CDR3 reads CASSITVGFQFYGYTF.

The chain couples TRBV20-1 to TRBJ2-5; TCRdb's D call, TRBD1, is unchecked because there is no DNA. The CDR3 loop spans 12 amino acids. Looked up from germline, CDR1 is DFQATT and CDR2 is SNEGSKA (reference sequence). CDR3 region: CSASRGAETQYF.

V and J are TRBV20-1 and TRBJ1-1; as DNA is missing, the TRBD1 call by TCRdb cannot be tested. Germline values: CDR1 DFQATT, CDR2 SNEGSKA (reference sequence). The CDR3 length is 12 residues. The CDR3 here is CSQNPAPVRAFF.

The chain has TRBV19 and TRBJ1-4; TCRdb's assignment of TRBD1 cannot be checked, as there is no DNA. Germline assignment: CDR1 LNHDA and CDR2 SQIVND (reference sequence). This CDR3 is 12 amino acids long. The CDR3 spells CASTRGNEKLFF.

The chain uses TRBV5-1 and TRBJ2-1; absent DNA, TCRdb's TRBD1 call cannot be checked. Germline V gene sequence: CDR1 SGHRS, CDR2 YFSETQ. The CDR3 spans 17 residues. CDR3 in amino acids: CASSSGQGTSSYNEQFF.

This chain links TRBV12-3 or TRBV12-4 with TRBJ1-2; TCRdb calls TRBD1, which cannot be checked without DNA. The CDR3 spans 14 residues. The CDR3 sequence is CASRPSAGGRGYTF.

V is TRBV5-5 and J is TRBJ2-7; TCRdb designates TRBD1, a call that cannot be tested without DNA. The CDR3 consists of 16 residues. CDR1 SGHKS and CDR2 YYEKEE come from the germline V gene (reference sequence). CDR3 amino acids: CASSLAVGGQSYEQYF. Full variable domain (remainder filled in from reference TRBV5-5 and TRBJ2-7): DAGVTQSPTHLIKTRGQQVTLRCSPISGHKSVSWYQQVLGQGPQFIFQYYEKEERGRGNFPDRFSARQFPNYSSELNVNALLLGDSALYLCASSLAVGGQSYEQYFGPGTRLTVT.

CDR3 in amino acids: CASSLDGTPKTGELFF. The chain uses TRBV5-1 and TRBJ2-2; there is no DNA to check the TCRdb D call of TRBD1. The CDR3 totals 16 residues. Germline values: CDR1 SGHRS, CDR2 YFSETQ.

The chain employs TRBV13 and TRBJ2-2; TCRdb's D gene call, TRBD1, goes unchecked for lack of DNA. Germline loops: CDR1 PRHDT, CDR2 FYEKMQ (reference sequence). This CDR3 spans 14 amino acids. The CDR3 here is CASSRTVGTGELFF.

The chain joins TRBV5-1 to TRBJ1-1; without DNA, the TCRdb call of TRBD1 cannot be checked. The CDR3 length is 17 residues. CDR1 is SGHRS, CDR2 YFSETQ, per germline. CDR3 sequence reads: CASSQEPGQVGYTEAFF.

This chain connects TRBV5-1 to TRBJ2-3. The CDR3 runs to 14 residues. Germline values: CDR1 SGHRS, CDR2 YFSETQ. CDR3 sequence reads: CASSFGASPDTQYF.

The CDR3 is CASNAGAKNIQYF. The gene calls are TRBV2 and TRBJ2-4. The CDR3 spans 13 residues. The germline V gene has CDR1 SNHLY and CDR2 FYNNEI.

This chain joins TRBV10-3 and TRBJ1-1; absent DNA, TCRdb's TRBD1 call cannot be checked. From germline, CDR1 is ENHRY and CDR2 SYGVKD. The length of the CDR3 is 14 residues. The CDR3 sequence: CAISQDGQNTEAFF.

The genes are TRBV4-1 and TRBJ2-5; the TRBD1 assignment by TCRdb is unverifiable without DNA. CDR3 length: 15 residues. The germline gives CDR1 MGHRA, CDR2 YSYEKL. CDR3 residues: CASSLLDRGLETQYF.

The chain employs TRBV7-9 and TRBJ2-7. CDR3 length: 12 amino acids. Per germline, CDR1 SEHNR and CDR2 FQNEAQ (reference sequence). The CDR3 region is CASSISLGGVYF.

The V gene is TRBV5-1, the J gene TRBJ2-7. This CDR3 is built from 12 residues. The germline V gene has CDR1 SGHRS and CDR2 YFSETQ. The CDR3 is CASSSGNYEQYF.

The rearrangement links TRBV19 to TRBJ1-5; TCRdb designates TRBD1, a call that cannot be tested without DNA. Germline lookup yields CDR1 LNHDA and CDR2 SQIVND (reference sequence). CDR3 length: 13 amino acids. Here the CDR3 reads CASSIPPGGPQHF.

The V gene is TRBV6-1, the J gene TRBJ2-1; there is no DNA to check the TCRdb D call of TRBD1. The CDR3 totals 15 residues. The V gene's germline CDR1 is MNHNS and CDR2 SASEGT. This CDR3 is CASSPGGTAYNEQFF.

This chain joins TRBV5-1 and TRBJ2-1; the TCRdb D gene call, TRBD1, has no DNA to confirm it. The germline CDR1 and CDR2 sequences are SGHRS and YFSETQ. The CDR3 length is 15 residues. CDR3 region: CASSSHSGTLNEQFF.

The chain links TRBV20-1 to TRBJ2-1; TCRdb reports TRBD2, a call that lacks DNA to check it against. The CDR3 is 16 amino acids. The V gene's germline CDR1 is DFQATT and CDR2 SNEGSKA (reference sequence). The CDR3 sequence is CSARGTSGGSYNEQFF.

The V call is TRBV5-4, the J call TRBJ2-3. Germline CDR1 SGHNT, CDR2 YYREEE (reference sequence). The CDR3 has 16 residues. The CDR3 sequence: CASSLAPLAGTDTQYF. The complete variable domain, with remaining parts taken from reference TRBV5-4 and TRBJ2-3, reads ETGVTQSPTHLIKTRGQQVTLRCSSQSGHNTVSWYQQALGQGPQFIFQYYREEENGRGNFPPRFSGLQFPNYSSELNVNALELDDSALYLCASSLAPLAGTDTQYFGPGTRLTVL.

The genes are TRBV20-1 and TRBJ2-1; with no DNA, the TCRdb D assignment of TRBD2 cannot be verified. Germline CDR1 is DFQATT and CDR2 is SNEGSKA (reference sequence). The CDR3 has 15 amino acids. The CDR3 loop reads CSASDSERVYNEQFF.